The rows below give T cell receptor beta chains drawn from one sample of a study of T cell responses to AZD1222 COVID-19 vaccine. TCRdb's table, derived via immunoSEQ multiplex PCR, lists solely in-frame clones and lacks some. Among more than 140,000 clones, about 93% were seen once, and the ten largest hold roughly 4.7%. Source: peripheral blood, taken on day 0 of AZD1222 vaccination. The receptors were gathered from an adult in good health. Both conserved end residues are part of each CDR3. Each record gives: V gene, J gene, CDR3 length, CDR3 protein.

v_call: TRBV7-9; j_call: TRBJ2-2; cdr3_length: 16; cdr3_aa: CASSFSAGDNTGELFF
v_call: TRBV27; j_call: TRBJ1-2; cdr3_length: 15; cdr3_aa: CASSLKTGGYYGYTF
v_call: TRBV27; j_call: TRBJ2-3; cdr3_length: 18; cdr3_aa: CASSLVGASAYPTDTQYF
v_call: TRBV19; j_call: TRBJ2-5; cdr3_length: 13; cdr3_aa: CASSISTQETQYF
v_call: TRBV7-9; j_call: TRBJ2-7; cdr3_length: 12; cdr3_aa: CASSRDLYEQYF
v_call: TRBV28; j_call: TRBJ1-6; cdr3_length: 14; cdr3_aa: CASRPRQDYSPLHF
v_call: TRBV27; j_call: TRBJ2-1; cdr3_length: 13; cdr3_aa: CASSAPDVNEQFF
v_call: TRBV28; j_call: TRBJ1-5; cdr3_length: 12; cdr3_aa: CASSSGGQPQHF
v_call: TRBV9; j_call: TRBJ2-2; cdr3_length: 15; cdr3_aa: CASSVGLAGAGELFF
v_call: TRBV19; j_call: TRBJ1-5; cdr3_length: 16; cdr3_aa: CATRDRAGRGDQPQHF
v_call: TRBV20-1; j_call: TRBJ2-1; cdr3_length: 11; cdr3_aa: CSAPWGGTPFF
v_call: TRBV2; j_call: TRBJ2-3; cdr3_length: 11; cdr3_aa: CASAGLDTQYF
v_call: TRBV19; j_call: TRBJ1-3; cdr3_length: 15; cdr3_aa: CASSLKGAGGNTIYF
v_call: TRBV7-3; j_call: TRBJ2-5; cdr3_length: 13; cdr3_aa: CASSRTEQETQYF
v_call: TRBV10-3; j_call: TRBJ1-2; cdr3_length: 16; cdr3_aa: CAISESALTPASGYTF
v_call: TRBV7-2; j_call: TRBJ2-2; cdr3_length: 17; cdr3_aa: CASSLGASGVNTGELFF
v_call: TRBV5-4; j_call: TRBJ2-7; cdr3_length: 15; cdr3_aa: CASSPGDRSSYEQYF
v_call: TRBV24-1; j_call: TRBJ2-5; cdr3_length: 16; cdr3_aa: CATSDPRDRGQETQYF
v_call: TRBV6-5; j_call: TRBJ2-1; cdr3_length: 15; cdr3_aa: CASRPDTISYNEQFF
v_call: TRBV15; j_call: TRBJ2-5; cdr3_length: 15; cdr3_aa: CATSRTPDTQETQYF
v_call: TRBV28; j_call: TRBJ1-6; cdr3_length: 14; cdr3_aa: CASRPGTTSSPLHF
v_call: TRBV6-6; j_call: TRBJ2-7; cdr3_length: 13; cdr3_aa: CASSYRDRGEQYF
v_call: TRBV5-8; j_call: TRBJ2-5; cdr3_length: 14; cdr3_aa: CASSLSPGRETQYF
v_call: TRBV4-3; j_call: TRBJ2-4; cdr3_length: 18; cdr3_aa: CASSQESWRTLAKNIQYF
v_call: TRBV3-1/TRBV3-2; j_call: TRBJ1-5; cdr3_length: 14; cdr3_aa: CASSGGRGNQPQHF
v_call: TRBV25-1; j_call: TRBJ1-4; cdr3_length: 18; cdr3_aa: CASSEFVGAPNQNEKLFF
v_call: TRBV6-5; j_call: TRBJ2-7; cdr3_length: 16; cdr3_aa: CASSYSQGTGEAEQYF
v_call: TRBV18; j_call: TRBJ1-1; cdr3_length: 14; cdr3_aa: CASSPGQTGAEAFF
v_call: TRBV3-1/TRBV3-2; j_call: TRBJ2-5; cdr3_length: 19; cdr3_aa: CASSQDYAGGTRPKETQYF
v_call: TRBV18; j_call: TRBJ1-5; cdr3_length: 14; cdr3_aa: CASSPGVKDQPQHF
v_call: TRBV10-1; j_call: TRBJ2-1; cdr3_length: 12; cdr3_aa: CARDASVGEQFF
v_call: TRBV18; j_call: TRBJ2-5; cdr3_length: 15; cdr3_aa: CASSFLAGDQETQYF
v_call: TRBV7-9; j_call: TRBJ2-1; cdr3_length: 14; cdr3_aa: CASMGGMQYNEQFF
v_call: TRBV7-8; j_call: TRBJ2-3; cdr3_length: 15; cdr3_aa: CASSLGGRFTDTQYF
v_call: TRBV12-3/TRBV12-4; j_call: TRBJ2-5; cdr3_length: 13; cdr3_aa: CASTRWDVETQYF
v_call: TRBV18; j_call: TRBJ1-1; cdr3_length: 12; cdr3_aa: CASSSTLVEAFF
v_call: TRBV28; j_call: TRBJ2-1; cdr3_length: 15; cdr3_aa: CASSSSGTGRNEQFF
v_call: TRBV28; j_call: TRBJ2-7; cdr3_length: 12; cdr3_aa: CASHTKGREQYF
v_call: TRBV3-1/TRBV3-2; j_call: TRBJ1-4; cdr3_length: 15; cdr3_aa: CASSQGTGESEKLFF
v_call: TRBV4-2; j_call: TRBJ2-1; cdr3_length: 14; cdr3_aa: CASSQIREYNEQFF
v_call: TRBV15; j_call: TRBJ1-4; cdr3_length: 13; cdr3_aa: CATSYRANEKLFF
v_call: TRBV4-2; j_call: TRBJ2-7; cdr3_length: 12; cdr3_aa: CASSQGAYEQYF
v_call: TRBV4-1; j_call: TRBJ1-4; cdr3_length: 12; cdr3_aa: CASSQHDEKLFF
v_call: TRBV15; j_call: TRBJ2-1; cdr3_length: 15; cdr3_aa: CATSRPGQGYNEQFF
v_call: TRBV29-1; j_call: TRBJ2-3; cdr3_length: 15; cdr3_aa: CSAATSVKASDTQYF
v_call: TRBV28; j_call: TRBJ1-6; cdr3_length: 15; cdr3_aa: CASSLRPNYNSPLHF
v_call: TRBV7-9; j_call: TRBJ1-5; cdr3_length: 14; cdr3_aa: CASKSSDNNQPQHF
v_call: TRBV27; j_call: TRBJ2-6; cdr3_length: 19; cdr3_aa: CASSSLGRGQSSGANVLTF
v_call: TRBV28; j_call: TRBJ2-2; cdr3_length: 15; cdr3_aa: CASSLGGLGTGELFF
v_call: TRBV5-4; j_call: TRBJ2-1; cdr3_length: 15; cdr3_aa: CASSSSAGGTSEQFF
v_call: TRBV5-6; j_call: TRBJ2-7; cdr3_length: 12; cdr3_aa: CASRGSTYEQYF
v_call: TRBV6-2/TRBV6-3; j_call: TRBJ1-2; cdr3_length: 11; cdr3_aa: CASSLGGVYTF
v_call: TRBV3-1/TRBV3-2; j_call: TRBJ2-2; cdr3_length: 13; cdr3_aa: CASGEASAGELFF
v_call: TRBV27; j_call: TRBJ1-2; cdr3_length: 13; cdr3_aa: CASGKDRVYGYTF
v_call: TRBV12-2; j_call: TRBJ1-1; cdr3_length: 11; cdr3_aa: CASRGQTEAFF
v_call: TRBV6-5; j_call: TRBJ1-1; cdr3_length: 13; cdr3_aa: CASKVDRGRKAFF
v_call: TRBV28; j_call: TRBJ1-5; cdr3_length: 15; cdr3_aa: CASSSPWRGYQPQHF
v_call: TRBV24-1; j_call: TRBJ2-1; cdr3_length: 13; cdr3_aa: CATRAASGLEQFF